Following are 20 T cell receptor beta chains from one sample sequenced in a study of cytomegalovirus exposure and HLA in healthy donors. The PCR was carried out with 60 Vbeta primers and 13 Jbeta primers. Produced via immunoSEQ multiplex PCR; TCRdb's table is partial and in-frame only. Of 63,000 or so clones listed, approximately 81% are singletons. Sequenced input: PBMCs. These receptors were collected from a woman under 40 in good health and CMV-seropositive.

The chain employs TRBV13 and TRBJ1-2; 9 bases align to TRBD1. The trim removed 5 bases at V and 4 bases at J, leaving 8 bases unmatched. Per the germline V gene, CDR1 is PRHDT and CDR2 is FYEKMQ (reference sequence). CDR3 size: 15 residues. CDR3 nucleotides: TGTGCCAGCAGCCCCCCCTGGGACAGGGCCTATGGCTACACCTTC. Its protein product is CASSPPWDRAYGYTF.

This clone was seen more than once but under ten times. This chain links TRBV7-2 with TRBJ2-5; TRBD2 matches at 10 bases. The V gene's germline CDR1 is SGHTA and CDR2 FQGNSA. The V and J ends lost 6 bases and 2 bases, in that order; junction bases with no gene match: 9. CDR3 length equals 16 residues. This CDR3 is CASRRKGLADQETQYF. Here the CDR3 DNA reads TGTGCCAGCAGGAGGAAAGGACTAGCGGATCAAGAGACCCAGTACTTC.

V gene TRBV28 combines with J gene TRBJ2-1, with D hard to call. Germline assignment: CDR1 MDHEN and CDR2 SYDVKM. Trimming cost V 2 bases and J 2 bases, with 7 bases left between them. This CDR3 spans 14 amino acids. The CDR3: CASSLAETYNEQFF. In DNA, the CDR3 is TGTGCCAGCAGTTTAGCGGAGACCTACAATGAGCAGTTCTTC.

The chain joins TRBV7-2 to TRBJ2-2; 7 nucleotides agree with TRBD2. With 4 bases clipped from V and 6 bases from J, the junction kept 2 bases outside the gene matches. Germline V CDR1 and CDR2: SGHTA, FQGNSA. The length of the CDR3 is 13 residues. The CDR3 DNA is TGTGCCAGCAGCTCAGGACTAGCCGGGGAGCTGTTTTTT. It encodes CASSSGLAGELFF.

The chain employs TRBV5-1 and TRBJ2-5; TRBD1 aligns across 11 bases. V dropped 6 bases and J dropped 5; count of bases not matched to a gene: 12. This CDR3 is 16 amino acids long. Germline CDR1 and CDR2: SGHRS and YFSETQ. This chain's CDR3 is CASKRTGGAVRETQYF. DNA of the CDR3: TGCGCCAGCAAGAGGACAGGGGGCGCGGTTAGGGAGACCCAGTACTTC.

This sequence joins TRBV7-8 and TRBJ1-1; no firm D call. V lost 2 bases, J lost 1 base, and 8 bases lay in between. The germline V gene encodes CDR1 SGHVS and CDR2 FQNEAQ. The CDR3 runs to 14 residues. This CDR3 is CASSLRNRNTEAFF. CDR3 DNA: TGTGCCAGCAGCTTAAGGAACAGGAACACTGAAGCTTTCTTT.

The gene calls are TRBV28 and TRBJ1-2, with unresolved D. The CDR3 has 12 amino acids. Trimming took off 5 bases at V and 14 bases at J, with 18 bases between the two ends. The germline gives CDR1 MDHEN, CDR2 SYDVKM. The CDR3 DNA follows: TGTGCCAGCAGTAGAGCGGGATCCATCTATACCTTC. Translating gives CASSRAGSIYTF.

The chain combines TRBV4-3 with TRBJ2-1; TRBD1 matches 7 bases. Looked up from germline, CDR1 is LGHNA and CDR2 is YSLEER. V was pared by 0 bases and J by 5 bases, with 4 bases of the junction left unmatched. CDR3 length: 15 residues. For the CDR3, the DNA is TGCGCCAGCAGCCAAGAGTCCAGGGGGAACAATGAGCAGTTCTTC. Encoded protein: CASSQESRGNNEQFF.

J is TRBJ2-1 and V is TRBV28; D is unclear. Germline lookup yields CDR1 MDHEN and CDR2 SYDVKM. This CDR3 spans 11 amino acids. Trimming removed 5 bases at V and 4 bases at J, with 3 bases between. In nucleotides, the CDR3 is TGTGCCAGCAGTCAATACAATGAGCAGTTCTTC. Its translation: CASSQYNEQFF.

The J gene is TRBJ2-3, the V gene TRBV28; possibly TRBD2 for D (6 bases). The CDR3 length is 13 residues. Per germline, CDR1 MDHEN and CDR2 SYDVKM. V was pared by 6 bases and J by 1 base, with 8 bases between. Here the CDR3 DNA reads TGTGCCAGCAGGTCTAGCGGCACAGATACGCAGTATTTT. This translates into CASRSSGTDTQYF.

V gene TRBV15 combines with J gene TRBJ1-5; 10 bases fit TRBD1. In germline, CDR1 is LNHNV, CDR2 YYDKDF (reference sequence). J lost 7 bases, V lost 5 bases, and 8 bases had no gene match. The CDR3 length is 15 residues. CDR3 DNA: TGTGCCACCAGCGGCGACAGGGGGCTGGGACAGCCCCAGCATTTT. Protein product: CATSGDRGLGQPQHF.

J is TRBJ1-5 and V is TRBV4-2, with 7 bases matching TRBD1. Germline V CDR1 and CDR2: LGHNA, YNFKEQ. The V segment lost 1 base and the J segment 3 bases; nucleotides outside the gene matches: 3. The CDR3 runs 15 residues. The CDR3 protein is CASSQGTGANQPQHF. The CDR3 DNA reads as TGTGCCAGCAGCCAAGGAACAGGGGCCAATCAGCCCCAGCATTTT.

This clone has more than one count but fewer than ten. The chain has TRBV19 and TRBJ1-2; TRBD1 agrees at 10 bases. The V and J ends lost 8 bases and 5 bases, in that order; junction bases with no gene match: 8. The CDR3 sequence is 14 residues long. Germline assignment: CDR1 LNHDA and CDR2 SQIVND (reference sequence). DNA for the CDR3: TGTGCCAGTGCACGAGGGACAGGGGATTATGGCTACACCTTC. Encoded protein: CASARGTGDYGYTF.

The rearrangement uses TRBV5-1 and TRBJ2-3, with 7 nucleotides matching TRBD2. V lost 4 bases, J lost 6 bases, and 11 bases stayed unmatched. This CDR3 spans 15 amino acids. Germline CDR1 is SGHRS and CDR2 is YFSETQ. CDR3 in DNA: TGCGCCAGCAGCCCCTCGTTCGGGGGAGGGGATACGCAGTATTTT. Amino acids: CASSPSFGGGDTQYF.

This clone was recorded only once. This chain joins TRBV27 and TRBJ2-6; 9 nucleotides match TRBD1. Germline V gene sequence: CDR1 MNHEY, CDR2 SMNVEV (reference sequence). J lost 3 bases, V lost 7 bases, and 16 bases had no gene match. This CDR3 is built from 19 residues. The DNA of the CDR3 is TGTGCCAGCACCTCATACAGGGGGCGGCAGGACTTTGGGGCCAACGTCCTGACTTTC. Its translation is CASTSYRGRQDFGANVLTF.

The chain joins TRBV20-1 to TRBJ2-7, with D possibly being TRBD2 (5 bases). Germline loops: CDR1 DFQATT, CDR2 SNEGSKA (reference sequence). This CDR3 contains 11 residues. V lost 2 bases to trimming and J lost 10 bases, with 12 bases between them. CDR3 amino acids: CSARWTSGQYF. The CDR3 DNA reads TGCAGTGCTAGATGGACTTCCGGACAGTACTTC.

The J gene is TRBJ1-4, the V gene TRBV29-1; perhaps TRBD1 as D (5 bases). The CDR3 length is 12 residues. V was cut by 4 bases and J by 8 bases, with 11 bases left in between. CDR1 and CDR2 (germline): SQVTM, ANQGSEA. CDR3 sequence reads: CSVAGFGEKLFF. CDR3 sequence (DNA): TGCAGCGTTGCAGGGTTCGGCGAAAAACTGTTTTTT.

The J gene is TRBJ2-3, the V gene TRBV6-1, with D possibly being TRBD1 (6 bases). CDR1 is MNHNS and CDR2 is SASEGT in the germline V gene. V lost 5 bases and J lost 0, with 12 bases in between. There are 15 residues in the CDR3. CDR3 coding DNA: TGTGCCAGCAGTACCGGGACACCGAGCACAGATACGCAGTATTTT. Protein: CASSTGTPSTDTQYF.

The V gene is TRBV4-3, the J gene TRBJ2-4; 8 bases align to TRBD1. This CDR3 is built from 13 residues. V shed 1 base and J 13 bases; nucleotides not matched to a gene: 6. The germline gives CDR1 LGHNA, CDR2 YSLEER. The CDR3 region is CASSQVPRDRQYF. As DNA, the CDR3 is TGCGCCAGCAGCCAAGTGCCGAGGGACAGGCAGTACTTC.

V and J are TRBV5-1 and TRBJ2-1; the D gene is possibly TRBD2 (5 bases). This CDR3 spans 17 amino acids. V shed 0 bases and J shed 5 bases, with 18 bases lying between them. The V gene's germline CDR1 is SGHRS and CDR2 YFSETQ. The CDR3 is CASSLAGGPLPHNEQFF. The CDR3 DNA follows: TGCGCCAGCAGCTTGGCCGGAGGTCCCCTCCCACACAATGAGCAGTTCTTC.